This TCR beta chain was obtained from a study of blood T cells in healthy people across ages. Study outcomes and limitations: Measured against age, TCR beta diversity per million T cells decreased in a roughly linear manner.

Germline-derived CDR1 and CDR2 are DFQATT and SNEGSKA (reference sequence). The junction had 12 bases not matched to a gene; V was cut back by 5 bases and J by 5 bases. This CDR3 is 15 amino acids long. Together with a sample-barcoded 5' primer, a J-beta primer mix was included in a second PCR lasting about 7 to 11 cycles. One entry per CDR3 protein, called by TCRdb with MiXCR from the 5' RACE reads. The table records roughly 1.7 million distinct CDR3 sequences, 34% of them present only once. As concerns this clonotype: Antigen unknown.

This receptor was taken from a woman aged 25 to 45 in good health. The material sequenced was blood. V is TRBV20-1 and J is TRBJ2-5, with 9 positions matching TRBD1. The CDR3 spells CSAPPGTGNRETQYF. As DNA, the CDR3 is TGCAGTGCTCCCCCGGGGACAGGGAACCGGGAGACCCAGTACTTC.